This paragraph reports one T cell receptor (beta chain). The antigen is not known. The data stem from a study of beta chain features in type 1 diabetes. Findings and limits, study-wide: In all four CD4+ subsets, TCRB CDR3 length was significantly, moderately reduced in type 1 diabetes.

The CDR3 consists of 16 residues. Looked up from germline, CDR1 is KGHSH and CDR2 is LQKENI. Trimming cost V 1 base and J 0 bases; bases outside gene matches: 4. Sequenced material consisted of expressed TCRB transcripts (all of the isolated RNA was reverse transcribed). Sequenced by immunoSEQ multiplex PCR; TCRdb stores in-frame clones only, minus some. The table shows 40,000 to 45,000 clones, with about 66% occurring only once. The V call is TRBV18, the J call TRBJ1-1, with 8 bases that match TRBD1. Sequencing was performed on Tregs from blood. The clonotype was recovered from a woman aged 18-35 years with type 1 diabetes. CDR3 protein: CASSPLQGAMNTEAFF. In DNA form, the CDR3 reads TGTGCCAGCTCACCACTGCAGGGGGCTATGAACACTGAAGCTTTCTTT.